The entry that follows covers one TCR beta chain sequence. The antigen is undetermined. This table comes from immunoSEQ multiplex PCR, and its TCRdb copy is limited to in-frame clones, with some not included. The sample has fewer than 150,000 clones; about 93% are singletons. The data were obtained in a study of T cell responses to AZD1222 COVID-19 vaccine. Regarding the study as a whole: Increased Spike-specific TCR breadth and depth were observed after two AZD1222 doses. Repertoire sampling occurred only after the peak T cell response. Clonal diversity was possibly underestimated; the donors were predominantly white British and more often female.

Second-dose groups at about 4 or about 12 weeks were pooled. Germline values: CDR1 SGHAT, CDR2 FQNNGV. Trimming took 3 bases from V and 0 from J, leaving 3 bases between them. The CDR3 extends over 12 amino acids. V usage is TRBV11-2 and J usage is TRBJ2-7; D not resolved. The input for sequencing was peripheral blood, taken 28 days after the second AZD1222 dose. This TCR was sampled from an adult who received the AZD1222 COVID-19 vaccine. The CDR3 DNA is TGTGCCAGCAGCTTCAGCTCCTACGAGCAGTACTTC. Its protein is CASSFSSYEQYF.